The rows below give T cell receptor beta chains drawn from one sample of a study of blood T cell repertoires in COVID-19. Libraries were prepared by immunoSEQ multiplex PCR; TCRdb keeps only in-frame clonotypes and omits some of them. The data show under 400,000 clones, around nine tenths seen once. The sample taken for sequencing was PBMCs or T cells enriched from blood (not recorded which). The receptors here all came from a woman aged 30 to 39 who had been exposed to COVID-19. The CDR3 runs from the conserved cysteine through the conserved F or W. Fields, in order: J gene, clone size, CDR3 length, V gene, D gene, CDR3 DNA, CDR3 protein. D genes are given only for firm matches. A row's size may be missing; if present it is once, few, many or a size class.

J: TRBJ2-1
size: few
length: 18
V: TRBV5-1
D: TRBD2
DNA: TGCGCCAGCAGCTTGGCCCACCTTAGGACTAGCGGGAGCCATGAGCAGTTCTTC
CDR3: CASSLAHLRTSGSHEQFF

J: TRBJ1-2
size: .
length: 14
V: TRBV7-8
D: TRBD1
DNA: TGTGCCAGCAGCCAGGGACAGGGGAACTATGGCTACACCTTC
CDR3: CASSQGQGNYGYTF

J: TRBJ1-6
size: .
length: 14
V: TRBV27
D: .
DNA: TGTGCCAGCAGTTTACACAGGTTGGATTCACCCCTCCACTTT
CDR3: CASSLHRLDSPLHF

J: TRBJ1-2
size: few
length: 16
V: TRBV5-6
D: TRBD1
DNA: TGTGCCAGCAGCTTAGGCTCCGGGACAGGACTCTATGGCTACACCTTC
CDR3: CASSLGSGTGLYGYTF

J: TRBJ2-7
size: .
length: 14
V: TRBV28
D: .
DNA: TGTGCCAGCAGTTTATATGTCAGGGGCTACGAGCAGTACTTC
CDR3: CASSLYVRGYEQYF

J: TRBJ1-1
size: .
length: 14
V: TRBV6-5
D: TRBD1
DNA: TGTGCCAGCAGCTCCGGGACAGGGGGGGCTGAAGCTTTCTTT
CDR3: CASSSGTGGAEAFF

J: TRBJ1-2
size: .
length: 13
V: TRBV12-3/TRBV12-4
D: .
DNA: TGTGCCAGCAGTTTTGGGGAGGGGAATGGCTACACCTTC
CDR3: CASSFGEGNGYTF

J: TRBJ1-2
size: .
length: 15
V: TRBV28
D: TRBD1
DNA: TGTGCCAGCAGTTTCAGGACAGGGGAGGTCCATGGCTACACCTTC
CDR3: CASSFRTGEVHGYTF

J: TRBJ2-1
size: .
length: 14
V: TRBV25-1
D: TRBD2
DNA: TGTGCCAGCAGTGTTGGACTAGGATACAATGAGCAGTTCTTC
CDR3: CASSVGLGYNEQFF

J: TRBJ1-5
size: .
length: 13
V: TRBV29-1
D: .
DNA: TGCAGCGTCAGGGATTTTAGCAATCAGCCCCAGCATTTT
CDR3: CSVRDFSNQPQHF

J: TRBJ2-7
size: few
length: 17
V: TRBV14
D: TRBD2
DNA: TGTGCCAGCAGCCAGAACCTCTTACTAGCTAGCGGCCGCGAGCAGTACTTC
CDR3: CASSQNLLLASGREQYF

J: TRBJ2-5
size: .
length: 14
V: TRBV28
D: TRBD1
DNA: TGTGCCAGCAGGCTTCTACAGGGGAAAGAGACCCAGTACTTC
CDR3: CASRLLQGKETQYF

J: TRBJ2-2
size: .
length: 15
V: TRBV6-5
D: TRBD1
DNA: TGTGCCAGCAGTTTCGACAGGGTGAACACCGGGGAGCTGTTTTTT
CDR3: CASSFDRVNTGELFF

J: TRBJ2-7
size: .
length: 14
V: TRBV10-2
D: TRBD1
DNA: TGCGCCAGCAGGGGGACAGGGTTGTTCTACGAGCAGTACTTC
CDR3: CASRGTGLFYEQYF

J: TRBJ2-7
size: .
length: 15
V: TRBV4-1
D: TRBD1
DNA: TGCGCCAGCAGCCAATTCGGACAGGGGCCCCTCGAGCAGTACTTC
CDR3: CASSQFGQGPLEQYF

J: TRBJ1-1
size: few
length: 14
V: TRBV6-5
D: .
DNA: TGTGCCAGCAGTTACTTACCACAGTACACTGAAGCTTTCTTT
CDR3: CASSYLPQYTEAFF

J: TRBJ1-4
size: once
length: 16
V: TRBV7-9
D: .
DNA: TGTGCCAGCAGCTTGGAACAGGGTCTTGCTAATGAAAAACTGTTTTTT
CDR3: CASSLEQGLANEKLFF

J: TRBJ2-1
size: .
length: 15
V: TRBV7-2
D: TRBD2
DNA: TGTGCCAGCAGCTGGGGACCCATAGCGGGGAATGAGCAGTTCTTC
CDR3: CASSWGPIAGNEQFF

J: TRBJ2-3
size: .
length: 15
V: TRBV19
D: .
DNA: TGTGCCACGACAAATACAGGCGATCTTGGAGATACGCAGTATTTT
CDR3: CATTNTGDLGDTQYF

J: TRBJ1-5
size: once
length: 16
V: TRBV11-2
D: .
DNA: TGTGCCAGCAGCTTAGCCCCACGGAGTAGCAATCAGCCCCAGCATTTT
CDR3: CASSLAPRSSNQPQHF